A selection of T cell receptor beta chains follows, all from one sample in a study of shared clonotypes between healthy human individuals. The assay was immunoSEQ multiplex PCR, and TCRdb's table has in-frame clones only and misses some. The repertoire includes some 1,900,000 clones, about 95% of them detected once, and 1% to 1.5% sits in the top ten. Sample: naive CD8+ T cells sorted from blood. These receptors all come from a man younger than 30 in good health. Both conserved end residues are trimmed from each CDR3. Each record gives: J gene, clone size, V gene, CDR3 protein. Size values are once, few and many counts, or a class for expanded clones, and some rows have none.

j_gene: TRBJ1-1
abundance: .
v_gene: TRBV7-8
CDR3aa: ASSLGTDVMNTEAF

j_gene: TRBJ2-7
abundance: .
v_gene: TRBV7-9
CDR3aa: ASSPPSPPYEQY

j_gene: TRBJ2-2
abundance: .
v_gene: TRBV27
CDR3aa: ASSLSRGDAKVGELF

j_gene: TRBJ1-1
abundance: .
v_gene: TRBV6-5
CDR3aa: AASMLGFMNTEAF

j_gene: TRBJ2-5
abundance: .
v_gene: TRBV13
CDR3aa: AIHPRDSQETQY

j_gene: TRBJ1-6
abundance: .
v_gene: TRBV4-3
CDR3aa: ASSQDRTEPNSPLH

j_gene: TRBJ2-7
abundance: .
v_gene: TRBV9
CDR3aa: ASSVGQGPYEQY

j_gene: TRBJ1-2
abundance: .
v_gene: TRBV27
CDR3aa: ASSRDRGSLAYGYT

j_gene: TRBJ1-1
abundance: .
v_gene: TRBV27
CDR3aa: ASSFLGGDTEAF

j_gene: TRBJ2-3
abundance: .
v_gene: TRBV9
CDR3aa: ASSVGLDSTDTQY

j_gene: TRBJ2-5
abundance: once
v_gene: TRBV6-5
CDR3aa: ASNPTGGLETQY

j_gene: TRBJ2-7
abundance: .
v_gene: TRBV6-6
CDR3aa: ASSYTTYEQY